The present T cell receptor (beta chain) was sequenced within a study of graft-versus-host responses after intestinal transplantation. In the study overall: Anti-thymocyte globulin induction was given to all recipients, followed by tacrolimus and steroids for around three years.

Per germline, CDR1 LNHDA and CDR2 SQIVND (reference sequence). The CDR3 has 15 amino acids. V lost 7 bases and J lost 2; bases outside the gene matches: 4. Repertoires were generated with immunoSEQ multiplex PCR, while TCRdb's copy carries only in-frame clones and drops some. The top ten hold 0.38% of the sample, which has tens of thousands of clones, 85% to 95% seen once. As for this clone: The antigen is undetermined.

The rearrangement joins TRBV19 to TRBJ2-6; 8 bases are a match to TRBD2. Sequences were derived from unstimulated CD4+ T cells sorted from spleen or lymph node cells, sampled before transplant. The receptor was isolated from a human donor who was the organ donor for an intestinal transplant. This CDR3 reads CASTGGEAGANVLTF. CDR3 DNA: TGTGCCAGTACGGGAGGGGAGGCTGGGGCCAACGTCCTGACTTTC.